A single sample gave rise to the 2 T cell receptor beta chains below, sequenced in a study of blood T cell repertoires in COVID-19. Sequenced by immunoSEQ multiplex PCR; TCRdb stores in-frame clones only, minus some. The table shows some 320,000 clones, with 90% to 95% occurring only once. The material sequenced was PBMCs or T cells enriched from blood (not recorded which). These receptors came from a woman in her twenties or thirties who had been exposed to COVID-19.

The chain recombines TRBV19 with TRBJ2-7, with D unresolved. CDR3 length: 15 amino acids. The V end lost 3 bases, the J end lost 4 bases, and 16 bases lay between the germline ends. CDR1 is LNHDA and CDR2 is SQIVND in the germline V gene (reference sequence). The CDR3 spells CASSISSGSGYEQYF. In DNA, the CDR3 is TGTGCCAGTAGTATCAGTTCAGGTTCTGGGTACGAGCAGTACTTC.

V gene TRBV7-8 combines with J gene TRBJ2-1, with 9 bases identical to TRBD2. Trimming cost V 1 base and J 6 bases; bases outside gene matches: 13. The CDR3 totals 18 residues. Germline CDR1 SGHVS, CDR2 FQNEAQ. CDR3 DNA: TGTGCCAGCAGCTTAGTACGGCGGGGGGGCCTGTCTTCCAATGAGCAGTTCTTC. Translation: CASSLVRRGGLSSNEQFF.